The TCR delta chain described here comes from a study of human gamma delta and Vdelta1 T cells. The sample holds a few counts of this clone. Its antigen is unknown. The V gene end was trimmed by 3 bases and the J gene end by 3 bases; junction bases not matched to a gene: 27. This CDR3 region has 23 residues. Germline V CDR1 and CDR2: TSWWSYY, QGS. TCRdb made new clone calls on the PCR reads using CATT. The table records about 6,100 delta-chain clones, 41% of them present only once. Study-wide points: Delta One T cells were reportedly polyclonal and broadly cytotoxic against acute myeloid leukemia.

The V and J genes are TRDV1 and TRDJ1; 11 nucleotides line up with TRDD3. This TCR was sampled from a human donor in good health. Sequencing input: Vdelta1 gamma-delta T cells from blood grown in culture (DOT cells). CDR3 nucleotide sequence: TGTGCTCTTGGGGATCCCATGGGGGGCGGTCGGGTCAATTCCTGGGGGATACCCGATAAACTCATCTTT. This codes for CALGDPMGGGRVNSWGIPDKLIF.